This is a list of T cell receptor beta chains from one sample in a study of shared clonotypes between healthy human individuals. The table came from immunoSEQ multiplex PCR; TCRdb's copy has only in-frame clones and leaves some out. The repertoire holds about 690,000 clones, with 90% as singletons. Sample: memory CD8+ T cells from PBMCs. These receptors all stem from a man between 18 and 29 years old in good health. Some clones in this sample may be carry-over from other donors' samples. Each CDR3 is given with its conserved first and last residue. A D gene is named only where the DNA matches it firmly. Where a row states a size, it is once, few, many or the class of an expanded clone; other rows omit it.

v_gene: TRBV9; j_gene: TRBJ2-7; abundance: NA; d_gene: NA; CDR3aa: CASSGTANYEQYF; CDR3nt: TGTGCCAGCAGCGGGACCGCTAACTACGAGCAGTACTTC
v_gene: TRBV2; j_gene: TRBJ2-7; abundance: NA; d_gene: TRBD1; CDR3aa: CASSGLTGTATYEQYF; CDR3nt: TGTGCCAGCAGTGGGTTAACCGGGACAGCCACTTACGAGCAGTACTTC
v_gene: TRBV19; j_gene: TRBJ1-5; abundance: NA; d_gene: NA; CDR3aa: CASSIDGWRNQPQHF; CDR3nt: TGTGCCAGTAGTATAGACGGGTGGAGGAATCAGCCCCAGCATTTT
v_gene: TRBV27; j_gene: TRBJ2-7; abundance: NA; d_gene: NA; CDR3aa: CASNQDSSVFDEQYF; CDR3nt: TGTGCCAGCAACCAAGACAGCTCTGTTTTCGACGAGCAGTACTTC
v_gene: TRBV2; j_gene: TRBJ2-7; abundance: NA; d_gene: NA; CDR3aa: CASSEALRPSPPYEQYF; CDR3nt: TGTGCCAGCAGTGAAGCGCTTCGACCGTCTCCCCCCTACGAGCAGTACTTC
v_gene: TRBV6-5; j_gene: TRBJ2-4; abundance: NA; d_gene: NA; CDR3aa: CASWSVIQYF; CDR3nt: TGTGCCAGCTGGAGTGTCATTCAGTACTTC
v_gene: TRBV2; j_gene: TRBJ2-1; abundance: once; d_gene: NA; CDR3aa: CASQTGEQFF; CDR3nt: TGTGCCAGCCAAACAGGAGAACAGTTCTTC
v_gene: TRBV4-2; j_gene: TRBJ1-1; abundance: NA; d_gene: NA; CDR3aa: CASSLDRGGTEAFF; CDR3nt: TGTGCCAGCAGCCTCGATAGGGGTGGCACTGAAGCTTTCTTT
v_gene: TRBV5-1; j_gene: TRBJ1-2; abundance: NA; d_gene: TRBD1; CDR3aa: CASSFHQGEANYGYTF; CDR3nt: TGCGCCAGCAGCTTCCACCAGGGGGAGGCTAACTATGGCTACACCTTC
v_gene: TRBV7-9; j_gene: TRBJ2-7; abundance: NA; d_gene: NA; CDR3aa: CASRRTEAYEQYF; CDR3nt: TGTGCCAGCAGGAGGACAGAAGCCTACGAGCAGTACTTC
v_gene: TRBV10-2; j_gene: TRBJ1-2; abundance: NA; d_gene: NA; CDR3aa: CASTDRENYGYTF; CDR3nt: TGCGCCAGCACCGACCGGGAAAACTATGGCTACACCTTC
v_gene: TRBV4-1; j_gene: TRBJ2-7; abundance: NA; d_gene: TRBD1; CDR3aa: CASSQKGQGGTYEQYF; CDR3nt: TGCGCCAGCAGCCAAAAGGGACAGGGCGGGACCTACGAGCAGTACTTC
v_gene: TRBV7-8; j_gene: TRBJ2-2; abundance: few; d_gene: NA; CDR3aa: CASSLGSGELFF; CDR3nt: TGTGCCAGCAGCTTAGGTTCCGGGGAGCTGTTTTTT
v_gene: TRBV30; j_gene: TRBJ2-1; abundance: NA; d_gene: TRBD2; CDR3aa: CAWSVLFPGLAYNEQFF; CDR3nt: TGTGCCTGGAGTGTACTTTTCCCGGGACTAGCATATAATGAGCAGTTCTTC